This entry lists 20 T cell receptor beta chains sequenced from one sample in a study of technical replicates of blood from a handful of donors. Method: immunoSEQ multiplex PCR; TCRdb's copy keeps in-frame clones and lacks some. The sample consists of roughly 81,000 clones, about 86% of them appearing once. Sequencing input: PBMCs. The receptors come from a human donor in good health. Some clones in this sample may be carry-over from other donors' samples.

For this clone: At one end, the junction sequence differs from germline, possibly due to a read error. This rearrangement joins TRBV4-2 to TRBJ2-7, with 9 bases that match TRBD2. The CDR3 loop spans 15 amino acids. Germline V gene sequence: CDR1 LGHNA, CDR2 YNFKEQ. CDR3 residues: CASSGTGTSSHEQYF. The DNA of the CDR3 is TGTGCCAGCAGCGGAACCGGGACTAGCTCCCACGAGCAGTACTTC.

In nucleotides, the CDR3 is TGTGCCTGGAGCGCTACCGGGACAGGGGCCGGGGGATATGAAAAACTGTTTTTT. Encoded protein: CAWSATGTGAGGYEKLFF. The J gene is TRBJ1-4, the V gene TRBV30, with 10 nucleotides matching TRBD1. The CDR3 length is 18 residues. CDR1 GTSNPN and CDR2 SVGIG come from the germline V gene (reference sequence). With 3 bases clipped from V and 6 bases from J, the junction kept 16 bases outside the gene matches.

The chain combines TRBV25-1 with TRBJ1-5; no firm D call. The CDR3 extends over 17 amino acids. V lost 0 bases and J lost 0, with 12 bases in between. In germline, CDR1 is MGHDK, CDR2 SYGVNS. The CDR3 protein is CASSEYPSPYSNQPQHF. DNA for the CDR3: TGTGCCAGCAGTGAATACCCTTCCCCCTATAGCAATCAGCCCCAGCATTTT.

The chain links TRBV5-8 to TRBJ2-1, with TRBD2 matching 8 bases. V was clipped by 2 bases and J by 6 bases; unmatched bases: 7. CDR1 is SGHTS and CDR2 is YDEGEE in the germline V gene. This CDR3 has 15 amino acids. DNA for the CDR3: TGTGCCAGCAGCTTCAGCCTAGCGGGCCCCAATGAGCAGTTCTTC. As protein: CASSFSLAGPNEQFF.

J is TRBJ1-1 and V is TRBV6-1, with a weak D call TRBD1 (5 bases). The CDR3 extends over 15 amino acids. From germline, CDR1 is MNHNS and CDR2 SASEGT. V was shortened by 8 bases and J by 0 bases, with 16 bases between the two germline ends. The CDR3 nucleotides are TGTGCCAGCGCGGGGGGTCTTAGGGTGAACACTGAAGCTTTCTTT. Translating it yields CASAGGLRVNTEAFF.

This chain joins TRBV4-2 and TRBJ2-3; possible D gene TRBD2, 6 bases. Germline CDR1 LGHNA, CDR2 YNFKEQ. V gave up 1 base and J gave up 2 bases, with 13 bases separating them. The CDR3 has 16 amino acids. CDR3 DNA: TGTGCCAGCAGCCAAGGTGAAGGGGAGGTCACAGATACGCAGTATTTT. Protein product: CASSQGEGEVTDTQYF.

This clone was detected only once. The chain couples TRBV11-1 to TRBJ2-1; possibly TRBD2 for D (5 bases). Between the trimmed V and J ends, which lost 1 base and 5 bases, there was a span of 9 bases. The CDR3 consists of 14 residues. CDR1 is SGHAT, CDR2 FQDESV, per germline (reference sequence). CDR3 sequence (DNA): TGTGCCAGCAGCTTAGAGGAGGCCCACAATGAGCAGTTCTTC. It encodes CASSLEEAHNEQFF.

J is TRBJ2-7 and V is TRBV6-1; the match to TRBD1 covers 11 bases. The V segment lost 4 bases and the J segment 2 bases; nucleotides outside the gene matches: 7. The CDR3 is made up of 16 amino acids. Germline assignment: CDR1 MNHNS and CDR2 SASEGT. The CDR3 region has the DNA TGTGCCAGCAGTGGAACGGACAGGGGGCAAGCCTACGAGCAGTACTTC. This translates into CASSGTDRGQAYEQYF.

This clone was found once. The chain carries TRBV19 and TRBJ1-5; 12 nucleotides line up with TRBD1. Losses at the gene ends were 4 bases for V and 0 bases for J; bases not matched to a gene: 10. CDR1 is LNHDA, CDR2 SQIVND, per germline (reference sequence). This CDR3 comprises 19 residues. The CDR3 region is CASSSRGTGGLYSNQPQHF. Here the CDR3 DNA reads TGTGCCAGTAGTAGCAGGGGGACAGGGGGCCTTTATAGCAATCAGCCCCAGCATTTT.

A single count supports this clone. The rearrangement links TRBV19 to TRBJ1-1, with 9 bases that match TRBD1. This CDR3 is built from 17 residues. Germline V gene sequence: CDR1 LNHDA, CDR2 SQIVND (reference sequence). Germline trimming cut 3 bases from V and 3 bases from J; bases unmatched to any gene: 11. The CDR3 sequence: CASSMGTWTGEDTEAFF. The CDR3 DNA follows: TGTGCCAGTAGTATGGGGACCTGGACAGGGGAGGACACTGAAGCTTTCTTT. The full variable domain, with the rest looked up from reference TRBV19 and TRBJ1-1, is DGGITQSPKYLFRKEGQNVTLSCEQNLNHDAMYWYRQDPGQGLRLIYYSQIVNDFQKGDIAEGYSVSREKKESFPLTVTSAQKNPTAFYLCASSMGTWTGEDTEAFFGQGTRLTVV.

V gene TRBV7-2 combines with J gene TRBJ2-7; 7 nucleotides line up with TRBD1. Germline CDR1 SGHTA, CDR2 FQGNSA. The CDR3 spans 16 residues. Losses at the gene ends were 3 bases for V and 7 bases for J; bases not matched to a gene: 15. CDR3 amino acids: CASSFSRGRGSGEQYF. Here the CDR3 DNA reads TGTGCCAGCAGCTTCTCTCGCGGCAGGGGGTCGGGAGAGCAGTACTTC.

DNA for the CDR3: TGCGCCAGCAGTGAGGTGGAGGGTTACGAGCAGTACTTC. Protein: CASSEVEGYEQYF. The chain carries TRBV10-1 and TRBJ2-7; TRBD2 is a possible D gene (6 bases). This CDR3 contains 13 residues. The V and J ends lost 2 bases and 4 bases respectively, with 9 bases between them. The germline V gene encodes CDR1 WNHNN and CDR2 SYGVQD (reference sequence).

V gene TRBV4-2 combines with J gene TRBJ2-3; TRBD2 matches at 8 bases. The CDR3 is 16 amino acids. Trimming cost V 0 bases and J 4 bases; bases outside gene matches: 6. Germline CDR1 is LGHNA and CDR2 is YNFKEQ. CDR3 sequence (DNA): TGTGCCAGCAGCCAAGATGAGGCGGGGGGCGCAGATACGCAGTATTTT. Protein: CASSQDEAGGADTQYF.

The chain uses TRBV21-1 and TRBJ1-1; the table's TRBD1 call for D was not verified on the DNA. TRBV21-1 is labeled a pseudogene. This CDR3 has 18 amino acids. CDR3 amino acids: CASSKVSQGIFGNTEAFF. The CDR3 bases are TGTGCCAGCAGCAAAGTTTCGCAGGGTATATTCGGGAACACTGAAGCTTTCTTT.

V is TRBV6-5 and J is TRBJ1-1, with 8 nucleotides matching TRBD1. CDR3 length equals 12 residues. Trimming cost V 5 bases and J 11 bases; bases outside gene matches: 7. CDR1 MNHEY and CDR2 SVGAGI come from the germline V gene. The CDR3 spells CASSTDRARAFF. Written as DNA, the CDR3 is TGTGCCAGCAGTACGGACAGGGCTCGGGCTTTCTTT.

This rearrangement joins TRBV18 to TRBJ1-1; D gene ambiguous. This CDR3 has 15 residues. The germline V gene has CDR1 KGHSH and CDR2 LQKENI. V lost 0 bases, J lost 1 base, and 9 bases lay in between. The CDR3 nucleotides are TGTGCCAGCTCACCACCGAGTCTTCCGAACACTGAAGCTTTCTTT. Its translation is CASSPPSLPNTEAFF. Supplemented by reference TRBV18 and TRBJ1-1, the full variable domain reads NAGVMQNPRHLVRRRGQEARLRCSPMKGHSHVYWYRQLPEEGLKFMVYLQKENIIDESGMPKERFSAEFPKEGPSILRIQQVVRGDSAAYFCASSPPSLPNTEAFFGQGTRLTVV.

This clone was detected only a few times. The chain has TRBV20-1 and TRBJ1-1, with a possible D match to TRBD1 (6 bases). This CDR3 has 11 residues. Trimming pared 0 bases from V and 10 bases from J, leaving 9 bases between. Germline V gene sequence: CDR1 DFQATT, CDR2 SNEGSKA (reference sequence). The CDR3 sequence: CSARDTGSAFF. The CDR3 DNA is TGCAGTGCTAGAGACACAGGGTCAGCTTTCTTT.

The chain joins TRBV19 to TRBJ2-3, with D possibly TRBD2 on 5 matching bases. Germline V gene sequence: CDR1 LNHDA, CDR2 SQIVND (reference sequence). This CDR3 region has 14 residues. V lost 7 bases and J 6 bases, leaving 17 bases between the germline ends. This CDR3 reads CASTERGSGDTQYF. In nucleotides, the CDR3 is TGTGCCAGTACCGAACGGGGATCCGGGGATACGCAGTATTTT.

The chain links TRBV6-6 to TRBJ1-3, with a weak D call TRBD1 (6 bases). From germline, CDR1 is MNHNY and CDR2 SVGAGI (reference sequence). The CDR3 sequence is 16 residues long. Trimming took 4 bases from V and 9 from J, leaving 22 bases between them. The CDR3 DNA is TGTGCCAGCAGTTCCCTTCCCGGGCAGGGGAACAGCACCATATATTTT. Its translation: CASSSLPGQGNSTIYF.

The V call is TRBV10-3, the J call TRBJ2-2; tentative D call: TRBD2 (5 bases). There are 14 residues in the CDR3. The V gene's germline CDR1 is ENHRY and CDR2 SYGVKD. V was shortened by 6 bases and J by 2 bases, with 10 bases between the two germline ends. Written as DNA, the CDR3 is TGTGCCATCAGAGCTAGCCTAAACACCGGGGAGCTGTTTTTT. Protein: CAIRASLNTGELFF.